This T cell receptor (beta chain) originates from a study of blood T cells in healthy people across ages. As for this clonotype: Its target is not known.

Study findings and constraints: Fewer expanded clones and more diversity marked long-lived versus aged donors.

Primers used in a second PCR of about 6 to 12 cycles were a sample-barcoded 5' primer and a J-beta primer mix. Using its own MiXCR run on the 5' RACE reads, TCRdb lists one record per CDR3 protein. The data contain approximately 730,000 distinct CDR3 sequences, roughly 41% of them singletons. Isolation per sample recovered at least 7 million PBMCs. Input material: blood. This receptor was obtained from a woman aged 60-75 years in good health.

The CDR3 sequence is CASTRLAGEQFF. CDR3 nucleotides: TGTGCCAGCACCCGGTTAGCGGGAGAGCAGTTCTTC. The V call is TRBV21-1, the J call TRBJ2-1; the table assigns TRBD2, which was not confirmed against the DNA. TRBV21-1 is marked as a pseudogene. This CDR3 has 12 residues.